Presented here are 24 T cell receptor beta chains from one specimen sequenced in a study of identical twins' blood T cells. TCRdb fed the 5' RACE reads into MiXCR, producing one record per CDR3 protein. The table lists 350,000 to 400,000 distinct CDR3 sequences, about 28% of them singletons. The sample consisted of PBMCs. Receptors were obtained from a woman aged 18 to 55 in good health.

The rearrangement joins TRBV19 to TRBJ2-1; D unclear. Trimming removed 1 base from V and 8 bases from J, with 15 bases in between. This CDR3 has 15 residues. Looked up from germline, CDR1 is LNHDA and CDR2 is SQIVND (reference sequence). The CDR3 sequence is CASSIAPVFDHEQFF. CDR3 in DNA: TGTGCCAGTAGTATAGCTCCAGTGTTCGACCATGAGCAGTTCTTC.

This clonotype was seen at least ten times. The CDR3 spells CASSSGPLSYGYTF. In nucleotides, the CDR3 is TGTGCCAGCTCTTCCGGACCCCTTAGCTATGGCTACACCTTC. V and J are TRBV6-4 and TRBJ1-2, with D uncertain. Per the germline V gene, CDR1 is MRHNA and CDR2 is SNTAGT. V was trimmed by 8 bases and J by 4 bases, leaving 17 bases between them. This CDR3 is built from 14 residues.

This clonotype was picked up a small number of times. The V gene is TRBV3-1, the J gene TRBJ1-1; 8 bases line up with TRBD1. The CDR3 loop spans 14 amino acids. The V and J ends lost 1 base and 6 bases, in that order; junction bases with no gene match: 4. Looked up from germline, CDR1 is LGHDT and CDR2 is YNNKEL (reference sequence). For the CDR3, the DNA is TGTGCCAGCAGCCAAGGGACAGGGCCTTCTGAAGCTTTCTTT. As protein: CASSQGTGPSEAFF.

The chain links TRBV20-1 to TRBJ2-5; D is unclear. There are 14 residues in the CDR3. Trimming cost V 1 base and J 5 bases, with 14 bases left between them. Germline V gene lookup returns CDR1 DFQATT and CDR2 SNEGSKA (reference sequence). The CDR3: CSARVFGSAETQYF. The CDR3, as DNA: TGCAGTGCTAGAGTATTTGGCAGCGCCGAGACCCAGTACTTC.

This clonotype was found a few times. This chain joins TRBV3-1 and TRBJ1-1; D might be TRBD1 (5 bases). The CDR3 spans 16 residues. Trimming stripped 1 base from V and 5 bases from J, with 17 bases between. The germline V gene encodes CDR1 LGHDT and CDR2 YNNKEL (reference sequence). CDR3 bases: TGTGCCAGCAGCCAAGGGATCCGGGGGGATGAGACTGAAGCTTTCTTT. It yields the protein CASSQGIRGDETEAFF.

V usage is TRBV19 and J usage is TRBJ1-5, with 7 bases fitting TRBD1. The J segment lost 6 bases and the V segment lost 5 bases, leaving 7 bases of the junction unmatched. Germline V lookup: CDR1 LNHDA, CDR2 SQIVND (reference sequence). CDR3 length: 14 residues. The chain's CDR3 is CASSPRQGGQPQHF. Here the CDR3 DNA reads TGTGCCAGTAGTCCACGACAGGGAGGTCAGCCCCAGCATTTT. The variable domain in full, completed from reference TRBV19 and TRBJ1-5, reads DGGITQSPKYLFRKEGQNVTLSCEQNLNHDAMYWYRQDPGQGLRLIYYSQIVNDFQKGDIAEGYSVSREKKESFPLTVTSAQKNPTAFYLCASSPRQGGQPQHFGDGTRLSIL.

This clonotype was observed a handful of times. V is TRBV5-1 and J is TRBJ2-2; D assignment may be TRBD1 or TRBD2 (5 bases each). V lost 1 base, J lost 0 bases, and 13 bases lay in between. The CDR3 totals 17 residues. CDR1 and CDR2 (germline): SGHRS, YFSETQ. Here the CDR3 reads CASSLLIRGTNTGELFF. In DNA form, the CDR3 reads TGCGCCAGCAGCTTGCTTATACGGGGCACGAACACCGGGGAGCTGTTTTTT.

This clonotype has only a few counts. The rearrangement uses TRBV4-3 and TRBJ1-3; 7 nucleotides agree with TRBD1. The CDR3 spans 16 residues. V was clipped by 1 base and J by 3 bases; unmatched bases: 6. Germline CDR1 LGHNA, CDR2 YSLEER. The CDR3 loop is CASSQVRTGRGNTIYF. For the CDR3, the DNA is TGCGCCAGCAGCCAAGTCAGGACAGGTCGTGGAAACACCATATATTTT.

In regard to this clonotype: A much bigger clone sits one base away, suggesting this may be a read error. V gene TRBV7-2 combines with J gene TRBJ1-2, with a possible D match to TRBD1 (5 bases). The V gene's germline CDR1 is SGHTA and CDR2 FQGNSA. This CDR3 has 14 residues. The DNA for the CDR3 is TGTGCCAGCAGCTTAGAAAGGGGCTACTATGGCCACACCTTC. This codes for CASSLERGYYGHTF.

V is TRBV5-1 and J is TRBJ2-7; TRBD2 is a possible D gene (5 bases). The CDR3 runs 15 residues. The germline V and J ends were trimmed by 2 bases and 6 bases, with 18 bases remaining between them. Germline V gene sequence: CDR1 SGHRS, CDR2 YFSETQ. CDR3 nucleotide sequence: TGCGCCAGCAGCTTAGGTGGTAGCGTGACGAGCGAGCAGTACTTC. Protein sequence: CASSLGGSVTSEQYF.

This clonotype showed up many times. The chain couples TRBV4-1 to TRBJ1-4; D uncertain. CDR1 and CDR2 from the germline V gene are MGHRA and YSYEKL. The CDR3 totals 16 residues. Trimming took 0 bases from V and 4 from J, leaving 12 bases between them. The CDR3 reads CASSQDRSGNNEKLFF. As DNA, the CDR3 is TGCGCCAGCAGCCAAGATAGATCGGGGAATAATGAAAAACTGTTTTTT.

The V gene is TRBV7-9, the J gene TRBJ2-1; D ambiguous. CDR3 size: 14 residues. Trimming pared 2 bases from V and 6 bases from J, leaving 11 bases between. Looked up from germline, CDR1 is SEHNR and CDR2 is FQNEAQ (reference sequence). This CDR3 is CASSLLGEGNEQFF. In DNA form, the CDR3 reads TGTGCCAGCAGCTTACTCGGCGAAGGCAATGAGCAGTTCTTC.

Concerning this clonotype itself: One junction end does not reproduce the germline sequence, and a read error may be involved. The chain combines TRBV2 with TRBJ1-2; no reliable D call. Germline loops: CDR1 SNHLY, CDR2 FYNNEI. The CDR3 has 15 amino acids. The CDR3 sequence is CASTAEALANYGHTF. CDR3 coding DNA: TGTGCCAGCACCGCGGAGGCTTTAGCTAACTATGGCCACACCTTC. Variable domain in full (rest from reference TRBV2 and TRBJ1-2): EPEVTQTPSHQVTQMGQEVILRCVPISNHLYFYWYRQILGQKVEFLVSFYNNEISEKSEIFDDQFSVERPDGSNFTLKIRSTKLEDSAMYFCASTAEALANYGHTFGSGTRLTVV.

This clonotype was seen a handful of times. This chain connects TRBV7-9 to TRBJ1-1, with TRBD1 identical over 9 bases. There are 16 residues in the CDR3. The J segment lost 4 bases and the V segment lost 0 bases, leaving 6 bases of the junction unmatched. Germline V CDR1 and CDR2: SEHNR, FQNEAQ (reference sequence). CDR3 protein: CASSLAHRGLGTEAFF. The CDR3 DNA reads as TGTGCCAGCAGCTTAGCCCACAGGGGGCTGGGCACTGAAGCTTTCTTT.

The chain has TRBV18 and TRBJ2-2; D perhaps matches TRBD1 (6 bases). The V end was cut by 4 bases, the J end by 0 bases, with 9 bases between. The CDR3 covers 15 residues. Germline V CDR1 and CDR2: KGHSH, LQKENI. The CDR3 DNA reads TGTGCCAGCTCACGACAGGCCGCGAACACCGGGGAGCTGTTTTTT. Its translation: CASSRQAANTGELFF.

The chain uses TRBV20-1 and TRBJ1-1; no clear D. There are 16 residues in the CDR3. Per germline, CDR1 DFQATT and CDR2 SNEGSKA (reference sequence). V was trimmed by 6 bases and J by 5 bases, leaving 25 bases between them. The CDR3 nucleotides are TGCAGTGCGAGACCAATTACTGGACCTCAAGGGACTGAAGCTTTCTTT. Protein: CSARPITGPQGTEAFF.

The rearrangement links TRBV7-6 to TRBJ1-1; 7 bases line up with TRBD1. This CDR3 is 14 amino acids long. V trimming: 2 bases; J trimming: 3 bases; junction bases outside the gene matches: 3. Germline CDR1 SGHVS, CDR2 FNYEAQ. CDR3: CASSLQGDHTEAFF. CDR3 nucleotides: TGTGCCAGCAGCTTACAGGGGGACCACACTGAAGCTTTCTTT.

This clonotype showed up many times. The chain links TRBV29-1 to TRBJ2-1; no clear D gene. The V gene lost 0 bases and the J gene lost 9 bases, with 6 bases spanning the gap. The CDR3 sequence is 11 residues long. Looked up from germline, CDR1 is SQVTM and CDR2 is ANQGSEA. The CDR3 loop is CSVEDQTEQFF. CDR3 coding DNA: TGCAGCGTTGAAGATCAGACTGAGCAGTTCTTC.

The table lists this clonotype with a few counts. The rearrangement links TRBV6-6 to TRBJ2-7; the D gene is possibly TRBD2 (6 bases). CDR1 and CDR2 (germline): MNHNY, SVGAGI (reference sequence). This CDR3 comprises 13 residues. V was shortened by 6 bases and J by 5 bases, with 14 bases between the two germline ends. CDR3 nucleotide sequence: TGTGCCAGCAGGGGTACTAGCTTCCACGAGCAGTACTTC. It codes for CASRGTSFHEQYF.

The rearrangement links TRBV12-3 or TRBV12-4 to TRBJ2-7; D gene ambiguous. CDR3 length: 12 residues. Trimming left V 7 bases short and J 2 bases short, with 9 bases between. The CDR3: CASMQFPYEQYF. The CDR3 DNA reads TGTGCCAGCATGCAGTTTCCCTACGAGCAGTACTTC.

This clonotype was seen more than once but under ten times. The chain couples TRBV6-1 to TRBJ2-3; the D is unclear. The CDR3 is made up of 13 amino acids. V gave up 2 bases and J gave up 7 bases, with 10 bases separating them. Germline V gene sequence: CDR1 MNHNS, CDR2 SASEGT. DNA for the CDR3: TGTGCCAGCAGTGAACTGGACCTGAATACGCAGTATTTT. Protein product: CASSELDLNTQYF.

This clonotype was counted only a few times. This chain links TRBV6-5 with TRBJ1-3; D gene uncertain. V dropped 4 bases and J dropped 0 bases, with 16 bases sitting between them. The CDR3 loop spans 17 amino acids. CDR1 is MNHEY, CDR2 SVGAGI, per germline. The CDR3 here is CASSSSVSLVSGNTIYF. DNA for the CDR3: TGTGCCAGCAGTTCCTCCGTTAGCTTAGTCTCTGGAAACACCATATATTTT.

The rearrangement joins TRBV20-1 to TRBJ2-3, with 12 nucleotides matching TRBD2. After removal of 8 bases from V and 3 bases from J, the junction contained 9 bases not matched to a gene. CDR1 DFQATT and CDR2 SNEGSKA come from the germline V gene (reference sequence). The CDR3 contains 15 residues. Written as DNA, the CDR3 is TGCAGTACTACCCGACTAGCGGGAGATACAGATACGCAGTATTTT. Residues: CSTTRLAGDTDTQYF.

This clonotype was counted only a few times. The chain carries TRBV7-2 and TRBJ1-1; the D is unclear. Germline CDR1 SGHTA, CDR2 FQGNSA. The V end was cut by 1 base, the J end by 1 base, with 10 bases between. The CDR3 totals 15 residues. The CDR3 sequence is CASSLVYQANTEAFF. DNA of the CDR3: TGTGCCAGCAGCTTAGTGTATCAGGCGAACACTGAAGCTTTCTTT.